This T cell receptor (beta chain) was identified during a study of technical replicates of blood from several donors. The CDR3 runs to 15 residues. The germline V gene encodes CDR1 MRHNA and CDR2 SNTAGT. The V gene end was trimmed by 9 bases and the J gene end by 2 bases; junction bases not matched to a gene: 7. The repertoire was sequenced with immunoSEQ multiplex PCR; TCRdb's copy has only in-frame clones and lacks some. This table holds some 60,000 clones, over 85% found once. The sequencing input was PBMCs. This TCR was recovered from a human donor in good health. Some clones in this sample may be carry-over from other donors' samples. This chain uses TRBV6-4 with TRBJ2-5; TRBD1 matches 12 bases. This chain's CDR3 is CARGGDRGLQETQYF. The CDR3 bases are TGTGCCAGGGGAGGGGACAGGGGGCTACAAGAGACCCAGTACTTC.